What follows describes a single TCR beta chain. What this receptor recognizes is not known. Per-base quality was not reported, and no clone a single base away is much larger than it. Collaborating institutions collected whole blood in K2EDTA tubes following their own protocols. For TCRbeta analysis, collaborators shipped samples in one of three forms: frozen whole blood, isolated PBMCs, or DNA extracted from either of those sample types. From a lookup of the germline V gene, CDR1 and CDR2 are LGHNA and YNFKEQ. The CDR3 contains 17 residues, cysteine and phenylalanine counted. Kept here is only the CDR3 DNA, which spans 51 bases and is read in frame from base 1. V loses 0 bases, J loses 4 bases, and the germline ends lie 18 bases apart. These data come from a study of blood T cell repertoires in COVID-19 (TCRdb year 2020). Looking at the study overall: Samples from collaborators originated in the United States, Italy and Spain and spanned both the acute and convalescent phases of COVID-19. The sample metadata nearly always contained a de-identified subject ID, COVID-19 status, age in years and sex. The prospective study material was composed of cDNA or gDNA derived from T cells, B-cell-depleted T cells, or PBMCs. Samples were obtained from the ongoing ImmuneRACE study (first 160 participants) and from approximately 1,200 subjects provided by 6 global collaborators. Where available, HLA class I and class II types were taken from metadata supplied by the sample provider and were not determined by assay-based typing. The repertoires were made available in a free public database intended to serve as a resource for research on the immune response to SARS-CoV-2. The dataset comprised deeply sampled blood TCRbeta repertoires from subjects exposed to, actively infected with, or recovered from COVID-19.

Points the paper makes about the study in general: Clinical and demographic metadata were provided uncurated, with the amount varying by source and participant.

TCRbeta CDR3 regions were amplified from genomic DNA by means of the immunoSEQ Assay, a bias-controlled multiplex PCR. In the source study's methods: The number of nucleated cells in each sample was estimated by amplification of reference gene primers within the assay. To quantify the absolute abundance of each unique TCRbeta CDR3 rearrangement, sequence reads were collapsed and filtered. For each sample, productive Simpson clonality was calculated as the square root of Simpson's diversity index over productive rearrangements. TCRdb took over this immuneACCESS table, retaining in-frame rearrangements with V and J assigned. Such tables are incomplete; in checked studies, under half of the missing clones stem from an unresolved V gene, and the remainder is unexplained. V and J calls and clone size are those listed in that table; D and trimming were worked out from the DNA. Across this sample there are about 270,000 clones, with 82% seen only once. Approximately 3.1% of the sample belongs to the ten largest clones.

Rearrangement joined TRBV4-2 to TRBJ2-5; the D gene is perhaps TRBD2, from 6 matching bases. The receptor was derived from a young woman with acute or convalescent COVID-19. Source material: peripheral blood. The sequenced DNA: TGTGCCAGCAGCCAAGATGTTCTAGCGACCGGAGGAGAGACCCAGTACTTC. Its product reads: CASSQDVLATGGETQYF.